The 5 T cell receptor beta chains below were found in one sample sequenced in a study of T cell responses to AZD1222 COVID-19 vaccine. Assay: immunoSEQ multiplex PCR; the TCRdb copy retains only in-frame clones and omits some. The table records roughly 140,000 clones, approximately 89% of them present only once. The sequencing used peripheral blood, collected on day 0 of MenACWY control vaccination. These receptors all stem from an adult in good health.

V is TRBV30 and J is TRBJ2-4; D possibly corresponds to TRBD2 (6 bases). Germline-derived CDR1 and CDR2 are GTSNPN and SVGIG (reference sequence). V was pared by 5 bases and J by 9 bases, with 14 bases between. The CDR3 has 12 amino acids. The CDR3 here is CAWDSGTPIQYF. CDR3 DNA sequence: TGTGCCTGGGATTCCGGGACTCCCATTCAGTACTTC.

This chain uses TRBV5-6 with TRBJ1-6; 9 bases are a match to TRBD1. The CDR3 loop spans 15 amino acids. Germline assignment: CDR1 SGHDT and CDR2 YYEEEE. Trimming removed 4 bases from V and 9 bases from J; junction bases left unmatched: 8. The CDR3, as DNA: TGTGCCAGCAGCGGCACCGACAGGGGGAGTTCACCCCTCCACTTT. Translation: CASSGTDRGSSPLHF.

The rearrangement uses TRBV4-2 and TRBJ2-2; TRBD2 aligns across 7 bases. The CDR3 totals 15 residues. Germline CDR1 is LGHNA and CDR2 is YNFKEQ. Losses at the gene ends were 4 bases for V and 4 bases for J; bases not matched to a gene: 6. The CDR3 DNA reads TGTGCCAGCAGCCGGGGGGGAGGCACCACCGGGGAGCTGTTTTTT. This sequence encodes CASSRGGGTTGELFF.

This chain joins TRBV11-2 and TRBJ1-2; TRBD1 is a possible D gene (5 bases). The CDR3 consists of 14 residues. Germline CDR1 and CDR2: SGHAT and FQNNGV. Trimming cost V 5 bases and J 2 bases, with 12 bases left between them. In DNA form, the CDR3 reads TGTGCCAGCAGCCGGGGACCGGGAAACTATGGCTACACCTTC. This sequence encodes CASSRGPGNYGYTF.

The V gene is TRBV7-2, the J gene TRBJ1-5, with 7 nucleotides matching TRBD1. This CDR3 contains 15 residues. The J segment lost 0 bases and the V segment lost 5 bases, leaving 4 bases of the junction unmatched. In germline, CDR1 is SGHTA, CDR2 FQGNSA. Here the CDR3 reads CASSLGQSSNQPQHF. The CDR3, as DNA: TGTGCCAGCAGCCTGGGACAGTCTAGCAATCAGCCCCAGCATTTT.